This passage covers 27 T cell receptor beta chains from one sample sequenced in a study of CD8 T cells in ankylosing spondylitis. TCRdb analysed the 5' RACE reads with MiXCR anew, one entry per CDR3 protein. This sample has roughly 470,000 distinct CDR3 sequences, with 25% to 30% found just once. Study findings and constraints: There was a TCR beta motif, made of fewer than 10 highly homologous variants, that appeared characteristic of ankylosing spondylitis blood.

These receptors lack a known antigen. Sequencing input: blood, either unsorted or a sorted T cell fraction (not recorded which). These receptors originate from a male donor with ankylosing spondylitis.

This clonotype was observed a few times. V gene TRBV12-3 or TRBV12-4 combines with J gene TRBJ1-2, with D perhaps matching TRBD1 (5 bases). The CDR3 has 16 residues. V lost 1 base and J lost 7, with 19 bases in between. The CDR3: CASSLGTGRARSGYTF. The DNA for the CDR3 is TGTGCCAGCAGTTTAGGCACCGGCAGGGCTAGAAGTGGCTACACCTTC.

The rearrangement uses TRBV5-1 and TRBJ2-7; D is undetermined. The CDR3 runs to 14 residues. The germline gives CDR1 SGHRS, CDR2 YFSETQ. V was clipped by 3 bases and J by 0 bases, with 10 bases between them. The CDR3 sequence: CASSSWTDSYEQYF. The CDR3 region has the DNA TGCGCCAGCAGCTCGTGGACGGACTCCTACGAGCAGTACTTC.

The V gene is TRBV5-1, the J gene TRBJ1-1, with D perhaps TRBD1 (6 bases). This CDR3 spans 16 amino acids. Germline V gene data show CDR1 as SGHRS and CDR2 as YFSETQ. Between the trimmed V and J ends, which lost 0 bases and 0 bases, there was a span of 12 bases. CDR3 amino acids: CASSLDRGTMNTEAFF. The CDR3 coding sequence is TGCGCCAGCAGCTTGGATAGGGGGACCATGAACACTGAAGCTTTCTTT.

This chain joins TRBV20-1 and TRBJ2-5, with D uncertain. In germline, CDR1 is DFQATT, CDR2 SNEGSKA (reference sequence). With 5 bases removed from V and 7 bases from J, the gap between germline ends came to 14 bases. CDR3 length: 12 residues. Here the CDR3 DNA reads TGCAGTGCTCCAGTCCAGTCGGGGACCCAGTACTTC. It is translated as CSAPVQSGTQYF.

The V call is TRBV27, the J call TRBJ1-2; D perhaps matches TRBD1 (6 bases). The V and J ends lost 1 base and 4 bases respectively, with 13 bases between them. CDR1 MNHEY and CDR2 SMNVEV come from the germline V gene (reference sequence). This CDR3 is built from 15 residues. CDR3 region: CASSLYLGRGYGYTF. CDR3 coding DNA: TGTGCCAGCAGTTTATACCTAGGCAGGGGCTATGGCTACACCTTC.

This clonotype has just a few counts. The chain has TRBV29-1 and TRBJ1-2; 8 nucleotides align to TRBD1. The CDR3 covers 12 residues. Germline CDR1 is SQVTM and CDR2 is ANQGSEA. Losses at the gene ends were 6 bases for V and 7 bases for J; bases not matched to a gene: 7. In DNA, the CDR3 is TGCAGCGTACTGACAGGGGATGGTGGCTACACCTTC. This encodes CSVLTGDGGYTF.

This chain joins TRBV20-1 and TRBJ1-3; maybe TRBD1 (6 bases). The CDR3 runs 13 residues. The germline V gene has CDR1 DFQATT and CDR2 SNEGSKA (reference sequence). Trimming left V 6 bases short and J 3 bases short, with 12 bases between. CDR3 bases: TGCAGTGCCTCCCGGACAGATGGAAACACCATATATTTT. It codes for CSASRTDGNTIYF.

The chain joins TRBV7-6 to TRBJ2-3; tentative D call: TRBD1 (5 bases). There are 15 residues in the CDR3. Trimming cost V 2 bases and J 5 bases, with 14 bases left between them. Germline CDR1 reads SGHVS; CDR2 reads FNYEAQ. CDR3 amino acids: CASSLRGQGIDTQYF. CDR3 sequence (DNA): TGTGCCAGCAGCTTACGAGGACAAGGGATAGATACGCAGTATTTT.

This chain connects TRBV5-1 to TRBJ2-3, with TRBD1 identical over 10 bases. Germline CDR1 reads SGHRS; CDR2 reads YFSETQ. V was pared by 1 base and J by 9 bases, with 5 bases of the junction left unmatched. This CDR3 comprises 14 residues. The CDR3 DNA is TGCGCCAGCAGCTTGTACGGACAGGGGGGGACGCAGTATTTT. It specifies CASSLYGQGGTQYF. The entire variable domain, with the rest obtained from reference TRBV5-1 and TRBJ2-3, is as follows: KAGVTQTPRYLIKTRGQQVTLSCSPISGHRSVSWYQQTPGQGLQFLFEYFSETQRNKGNFPGRFSGRQFSNSRSEMNVSTLELGDSALYLCASSLYGQGGTQYFGPGTRLTVL.

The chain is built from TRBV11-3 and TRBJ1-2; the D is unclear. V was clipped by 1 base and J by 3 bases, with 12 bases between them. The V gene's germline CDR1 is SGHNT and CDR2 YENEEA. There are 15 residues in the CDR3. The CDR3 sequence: CASSLGAERDYGYTF. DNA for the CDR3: TGTGCCAGCAGCTTAGGGGCGGAAAGGGACTATGGCTACACCTTC.

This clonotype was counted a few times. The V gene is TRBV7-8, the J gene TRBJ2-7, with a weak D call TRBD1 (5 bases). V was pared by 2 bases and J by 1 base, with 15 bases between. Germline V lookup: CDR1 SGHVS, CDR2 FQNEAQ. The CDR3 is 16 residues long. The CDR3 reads CASSLSNGHPSYEQYF. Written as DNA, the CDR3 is TGTGCCAGCAGCTTATCTAATGGACATCCATCCTACGAGCAGTACTTC. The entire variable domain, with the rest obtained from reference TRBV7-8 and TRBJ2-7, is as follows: GAGVSQSPRYKVAKRGQDVALRCDPISGHVSLFWYQQALGQGPEFLTYFQNEAQLDKSGLPSDRFFAERPEGSVSTLKIQRTQQEDSAVYLCASSLSNGHPSYEQYFGPGTRLTVT.

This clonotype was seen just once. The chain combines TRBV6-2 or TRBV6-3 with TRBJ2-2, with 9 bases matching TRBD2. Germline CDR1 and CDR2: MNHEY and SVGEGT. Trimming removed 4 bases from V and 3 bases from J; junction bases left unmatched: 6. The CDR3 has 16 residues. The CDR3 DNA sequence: TGTGCCAGCAGTTCCGTAGCGGGAGCGGACACCGGGGAGCTGTTTTTT. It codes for CASSSVAGADTGELFF.

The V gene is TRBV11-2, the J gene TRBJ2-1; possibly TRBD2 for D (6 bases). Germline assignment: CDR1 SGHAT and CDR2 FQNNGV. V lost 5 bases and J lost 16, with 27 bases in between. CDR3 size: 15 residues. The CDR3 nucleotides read TGTGCCAGCAGCCCGGGCGGCTCGGGACGGGAGCTACATTTCTTC. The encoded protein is CASSPGGSGRELHFF.

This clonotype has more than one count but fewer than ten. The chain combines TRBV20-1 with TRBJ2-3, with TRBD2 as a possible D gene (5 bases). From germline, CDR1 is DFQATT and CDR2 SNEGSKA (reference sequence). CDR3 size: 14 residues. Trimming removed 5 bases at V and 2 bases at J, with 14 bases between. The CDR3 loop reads CSARGWPDTDTQYF. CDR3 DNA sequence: TGCAGTGCTCGAGGGTGGCCCGACACAGATACGCAGTATTTT.

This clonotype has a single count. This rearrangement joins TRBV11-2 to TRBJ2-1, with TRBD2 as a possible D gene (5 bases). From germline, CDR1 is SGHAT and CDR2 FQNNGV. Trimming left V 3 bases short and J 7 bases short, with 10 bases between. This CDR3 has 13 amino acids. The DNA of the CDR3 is TGTGCCAGCAGCTTCACTAGGCTAAATGAGCAGTTCTTC. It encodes CASSFTRLNEQFF.

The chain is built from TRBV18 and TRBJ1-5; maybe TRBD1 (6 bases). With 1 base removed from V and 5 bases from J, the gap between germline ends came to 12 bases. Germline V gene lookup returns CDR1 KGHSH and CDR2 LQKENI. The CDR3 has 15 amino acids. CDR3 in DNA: TGTGCCAGCTCACCACAGTGGACAGTTGATCAGCCCCAGCATTTT. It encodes CASSPQWTVDQPQHF.

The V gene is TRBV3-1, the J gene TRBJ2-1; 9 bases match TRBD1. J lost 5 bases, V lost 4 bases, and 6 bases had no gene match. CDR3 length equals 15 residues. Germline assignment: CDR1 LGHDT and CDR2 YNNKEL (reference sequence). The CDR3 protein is CASSLRTGENNEQFF. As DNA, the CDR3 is TGTGCCAGCAGCCTACGGACAGGGGAAAACAATGAGCAGTTCTTC.

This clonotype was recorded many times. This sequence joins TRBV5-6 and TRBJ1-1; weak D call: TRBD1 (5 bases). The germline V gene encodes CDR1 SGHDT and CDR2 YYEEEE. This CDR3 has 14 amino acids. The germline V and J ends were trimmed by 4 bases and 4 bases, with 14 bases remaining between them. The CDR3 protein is CASSPTVGSTEAFF. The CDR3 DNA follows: TGTGCCAGCAGCCCGACAGTCGGGAGCACTGAAGCTTTCTTT. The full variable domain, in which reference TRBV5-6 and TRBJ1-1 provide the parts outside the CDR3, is DAGVTQSPTHLIKTRGQQVTLRCSPKSGHDTVSWYQQALGQGPQFIFQYYEEEERQRGNFPDRFSGHQFPNYSSELNVNALLLGDSALYLCASSPTVGSTEAFFGQGTRLTVV.

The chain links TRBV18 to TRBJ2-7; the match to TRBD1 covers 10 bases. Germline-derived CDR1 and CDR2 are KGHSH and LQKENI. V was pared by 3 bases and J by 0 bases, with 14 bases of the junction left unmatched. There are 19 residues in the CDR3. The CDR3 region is CASSPGPSGTGALSYEQYF. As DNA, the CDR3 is TGTGCCAGCTCACCTGGACCGAGCGGGACAGGGGCCCTCTCCTACGAGCAGTACTTC.

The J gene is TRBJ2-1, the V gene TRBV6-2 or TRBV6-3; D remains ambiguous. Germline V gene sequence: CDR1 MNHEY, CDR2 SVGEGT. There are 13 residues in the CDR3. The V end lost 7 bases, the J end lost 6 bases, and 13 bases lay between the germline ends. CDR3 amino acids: CASTYNMGNEQFF. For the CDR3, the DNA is TGTGCCAGCACCTATAACATGGGCAATGAGCAGTTCTTC.

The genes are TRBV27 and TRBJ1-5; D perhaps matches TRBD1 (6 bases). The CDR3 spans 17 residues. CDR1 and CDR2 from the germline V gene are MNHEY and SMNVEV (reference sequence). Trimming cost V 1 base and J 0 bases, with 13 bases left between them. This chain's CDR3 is CASSLLATGPSNQPQHF. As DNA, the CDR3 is TGTGCCAGCAGTTTATTAGCGACAGGACCTAGCAATCAGCCCCAGCATTTT.

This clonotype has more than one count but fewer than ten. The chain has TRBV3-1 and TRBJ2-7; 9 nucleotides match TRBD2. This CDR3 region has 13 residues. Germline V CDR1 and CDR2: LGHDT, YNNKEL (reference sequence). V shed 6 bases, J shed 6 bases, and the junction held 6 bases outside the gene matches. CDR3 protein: CASSRTSESEQYV. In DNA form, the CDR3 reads TGTGCCAGCAGTCGGACTAGCGAGTCCGAGCAGTACGTC.

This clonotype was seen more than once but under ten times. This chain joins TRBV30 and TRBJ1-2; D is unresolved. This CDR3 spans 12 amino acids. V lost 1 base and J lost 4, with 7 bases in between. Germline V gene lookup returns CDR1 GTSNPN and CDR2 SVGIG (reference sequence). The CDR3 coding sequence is TGTGCCTGGAGTGGGGTCCTCTATGGCTACACCTTC. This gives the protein CAWSGVLYGYTF.

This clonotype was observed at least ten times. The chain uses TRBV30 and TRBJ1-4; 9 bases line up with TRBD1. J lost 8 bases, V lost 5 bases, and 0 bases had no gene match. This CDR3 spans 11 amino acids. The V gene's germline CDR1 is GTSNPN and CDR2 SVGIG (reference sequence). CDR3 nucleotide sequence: TGTGCCTGGGGGACAGGGGAAAAACTGTTTTTT. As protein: CAWGTGEKLFF.

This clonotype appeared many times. The CDR3 DNA is TGCAGTGCTAGAGGGAGACTAGCGGGAGTTTACAATGAGCAGTTCTTC. Protein sequence: CSARGRLAGVYNEQFF. The chain links TRBV20-1 to TRBJ2-1; 12 nucleotides line up with TRBD2. J was trimmed by 4 bases and V by 1 base; bases with no gene match: 5. The CDR3 totals 16 residues. CDR1 is DFQATT, CDR2 SNEGSKA, per germline (reference sequence).

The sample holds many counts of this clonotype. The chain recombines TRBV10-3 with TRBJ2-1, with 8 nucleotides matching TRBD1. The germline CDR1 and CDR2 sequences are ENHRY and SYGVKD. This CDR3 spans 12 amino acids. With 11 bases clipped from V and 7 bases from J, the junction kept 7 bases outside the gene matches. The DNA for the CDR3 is TGTGCCGTTTCAGGGGGCGGGAATGAGCAGTTCTTC. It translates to CAVSGGGNEQFF.

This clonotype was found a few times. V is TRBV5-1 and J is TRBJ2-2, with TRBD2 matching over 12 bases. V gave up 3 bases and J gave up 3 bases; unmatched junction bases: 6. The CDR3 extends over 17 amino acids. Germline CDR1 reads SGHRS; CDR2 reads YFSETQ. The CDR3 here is CASSSLAGGRYTGELFF. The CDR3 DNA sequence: TGCGCCAGCAGCTCGCTAGCGGGAGGGCGGTACACCGGGGAGCTGTTTTTT.